This T cell receptor (beta chain) stems from a study of blood T cell repertoires in COVID-19 (dated by TCRdb to 2020 to 2021). Concerning the study at large: Samples from collaborators originated in the United States, Italy and Spain and spanned both the acute and convalescent phases of COVID-19. The samples were drawn from the first 160 participants of the ongoing ImmuneRACE study and from 1,200 or so subjects provided by 6 global collaborators. The dataset comprised deeply sampled blood TCRbeta repertoires from subjects exposed to, actively infected with, or recovered from COVID-19. The sample metadata nearly always contained a de-identified subject ID, COVID-19 status, age in years and sex. HLA class I and class II types, where available, came from metadata supplied by the sample provider rather than from assay-based typing. The repertoires were released in a freely available public database meant as a resource for research on the immune response to SARS-CoV-2. The prospective study material was composed of cDNA or gDNA derived from T cells, B-cell-depleted T cells, or PBMCs. Study-level results and caveats: Clinical and demographic metadata were provided uncurated, with the amount varying by source and participant.

At one collaborating source in Seattle, patients were enrolled during active infection and were followed longitudinally through the course of disease. Each collaborating institution followed its own protocols to collect whole blood in K2EDTA tubes. For TCRbeta analysis, collaborators shipped samples in one of three forms: frozen whole blood, isolated PBMCs, or DNA extracted from either of those sample types. TCRbeta CDR3 regions were amplified from genomic DNA using the immunoSEQ Assay, a bias-controlled multiplex PCR. On the study's bioinformatics: The number of nucleated cells in each sample was estimated from the amplification of reference gene primers within the assay. Sequence reads were collapsed and filtered to measure the absolute abundance of every unique TCRbeta CDR3 rearrangement. For each sample, productive Simpson clonality was calculated by taking the square root of Simpson's diversity index across productive rearrangements. TCRdb stores this immuneACCESS table with in-frame sequences only. Part of the clones is absent; in the studies checked, under half of the shortfall reflects unresolved V genes, and no reason is known for the rest. The V and J calls and the clone size are those of that table, but D and trimming were determined from the DNA. This sample is represented by roughly 410,000 clones; around 91% of them were singletons. The ten largest clones capture approximately 1.5% of the sample.

About this clone: This clone's antigen is unknown. Base-call qualities are not available, and no considerably larger clone is one nucleotide away.

The CDR3 sequence holds 13 residues, the cysteine and phenylalanine included. Of the read, only the CDR3 DNA is kept; its 39 bases are in frame from base 1. CDR1 MDHEN and CDR2 SYDVKM are derived from the germline V gene. V is cut by 5 bases and J by 3 bases, and the space between the germline ends is 8 bases. The chain is made from TRBV28 and TRBJ1-5; no D gene can be assigned with confidence. This sequence was found in a woman between 40 and 55 years old with COVID-19, enrolled during active disease. Sequencing used peripheral blood. The DNA sequence is as follows: TGTGCCAGCAGTGGACTGATCAATCAGCCCCAGCATTTT. Translated, it reads CASSGLINQPQHF. Beyond the CDR3, the reference TRBV28 and TRBJ1-5 genes provide the residues; the full variable domain reads: DVKVTQSSRYLVKRTGEKVFLECVQDMDHENMFWYRQDPGLGLRLIYFSYDVKMKEKGDIPEGYSVSREKKERFSLILESASTNQTSMYLCASSGLINQPQHFGDGTRLSIL.